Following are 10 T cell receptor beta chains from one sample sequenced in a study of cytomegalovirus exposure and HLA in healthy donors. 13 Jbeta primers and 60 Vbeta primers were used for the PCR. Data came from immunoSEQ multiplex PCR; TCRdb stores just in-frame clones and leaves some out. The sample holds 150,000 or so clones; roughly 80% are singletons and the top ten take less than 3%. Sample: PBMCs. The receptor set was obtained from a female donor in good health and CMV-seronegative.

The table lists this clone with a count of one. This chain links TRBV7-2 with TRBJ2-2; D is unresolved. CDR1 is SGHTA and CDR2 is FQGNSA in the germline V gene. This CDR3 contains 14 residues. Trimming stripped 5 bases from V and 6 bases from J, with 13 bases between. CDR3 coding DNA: TGTGCCAGCAGCGGTACACGTTCCCCCGGGGAGCTGTTTTTT. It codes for CASSGTRSPGELFF. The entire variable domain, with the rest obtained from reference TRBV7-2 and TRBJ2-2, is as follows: GAGVSQSPSNKVTEKGKDVELRCDPISGHTALYWYRQSLGQGLEFLIYFQGNSAPDKSGLPSDRFSAERTGGSVSTLTIQRTQQEDSAVYLCASSGTRSPGELFFGEGSRLTVL.

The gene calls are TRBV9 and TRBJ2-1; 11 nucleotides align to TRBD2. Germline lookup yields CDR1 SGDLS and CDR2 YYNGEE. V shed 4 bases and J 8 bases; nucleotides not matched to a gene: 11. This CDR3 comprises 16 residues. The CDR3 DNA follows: TGTGCCAGCAGCAAAAAGACTAGCGGGGTGGAGGATGAGCAGTTCTTC. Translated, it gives CASSKKTSGVEDEQFF. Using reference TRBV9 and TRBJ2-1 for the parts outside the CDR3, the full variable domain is DSGVTQTPKHLITATGQRVTLRCSPRSGDLSVYWYQQSLDQGLQFLIQYYNGEERAKGNILERFSAQQFPDLHSELNLSSLELGDSALYFCASSKKTSGVEDEQFFGPGTRLTVL.

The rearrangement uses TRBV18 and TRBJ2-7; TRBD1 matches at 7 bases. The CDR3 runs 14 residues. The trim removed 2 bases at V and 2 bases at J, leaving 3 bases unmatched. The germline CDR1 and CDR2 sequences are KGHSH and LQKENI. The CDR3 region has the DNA TGTGCCAGCTCACCAGGGACAGCGGCCTACGAGCAGTACTTC. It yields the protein CASSPGTAAYEQYF.

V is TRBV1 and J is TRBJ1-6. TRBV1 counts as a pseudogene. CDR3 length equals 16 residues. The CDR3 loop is CTSSQVGRPYNSPLHF. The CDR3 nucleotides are TGCACCAGCAGCCAAGTTGGGAGGCCCTATAATTCACCCCTCCACTTT.

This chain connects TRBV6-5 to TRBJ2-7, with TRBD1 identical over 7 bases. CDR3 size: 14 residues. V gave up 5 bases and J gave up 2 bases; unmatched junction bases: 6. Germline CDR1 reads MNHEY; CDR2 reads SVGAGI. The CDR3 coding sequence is TGTGCCAGCAGTCCCAGGGGGACCACCTACGAGCAGTACTTC. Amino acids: CASSPRGTTYEQYF.

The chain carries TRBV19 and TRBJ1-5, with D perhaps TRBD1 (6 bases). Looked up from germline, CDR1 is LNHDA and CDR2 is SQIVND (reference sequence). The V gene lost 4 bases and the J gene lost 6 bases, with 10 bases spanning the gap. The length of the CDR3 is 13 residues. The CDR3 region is CASSTQGFQPQHF. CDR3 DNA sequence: TGTGCCAGTAGTACTCAGGGGTTTCAGCCCCAGCATTTT. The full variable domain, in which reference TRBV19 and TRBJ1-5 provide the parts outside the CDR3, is DGGITQSPKYLFRKEGQNVTLSCEQNLNHDAMYWYRQDPGQGLRLIYYSQIVNDFQKGDIAEGYSVSREKKESFPLTVTSAQKNPTAFYLCASSTQGFQPQHFGDGTRLSIL.

The CDR3 loop reads CATNSGQVNYGYTF. CDR3 nucleotides: TGTGCCACAAACTCGGGACAGGTGAACTATGGCTACACCTTC. V gene TRBV15 combines with J gene TRBJ1-2; 8 bases line up with TRBD1. Germline assignment: CDR1 LNHNV and CDR2 YYDKDF (reference sequence). V gave up 9 bases and J gave up 2 bases; unmatched junction bases: 8. The CDR3 covers 14 residues.

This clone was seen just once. In DNA, the CDR3 is TGTGCCACCAGCAGTAACCCACAGGGGACGTCTGGGGCCAACGTCCTGACTTTC. This gives the protein CATSSNPQGTSGANVLTF. The chain links TRBV15 to TRBJ2-6, with 7 bases that match TRBD1. CDR1 LNHNV and CDR2 YYDKDF come from the germline V gene (reference sequence). CDR3 length equals 18 residues. J lost 1 base, V lost 3 bases, and 9 bases had no gene match.

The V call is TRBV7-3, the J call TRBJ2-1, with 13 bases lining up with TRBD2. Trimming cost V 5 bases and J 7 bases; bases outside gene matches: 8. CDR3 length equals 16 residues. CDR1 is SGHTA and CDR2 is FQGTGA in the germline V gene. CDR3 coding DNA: TGTGCCAGCAGCACGGGACTAGCGGGATCGGCGAATGAGCAGTTCTTC. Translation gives CASSTGLAGSANEQFF.

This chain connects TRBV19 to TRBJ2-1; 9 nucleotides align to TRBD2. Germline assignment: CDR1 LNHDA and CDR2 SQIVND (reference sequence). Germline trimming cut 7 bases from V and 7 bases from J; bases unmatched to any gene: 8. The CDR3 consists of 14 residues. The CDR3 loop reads CASKKREEGNEQFF. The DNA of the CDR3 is TGTGCCAGTAAGAAGCGGGAGGAGGGAAATGAGCAGTTCTTC.